This T cell receptor beta chain was retrieved from a study of T cell repertoires in cytomegalovirus infection. Notes on the study in general: Cumulated frequencies of public TCR beta families served to identify carriers of CMV plus the relevant HLA. Dominating the ex vivo response were HLA-C-restricted CMV-specific TCR beta clonotypes.

Germline CDR1 reads MDHEN; CDR2 reads SYDVKM. V was trimmed by 6 bases and J by 6 bases, leaving 21 bases between them. The CDR3 length is 16 residues. Regarding this clonotype: Its antigen is not known.

TCRdb passed the reads through MiXCR, listing each CDR3 protein once. Of roughly 990,000 distinct CDR3 sequences in the sample, 30% to 40% were seen once. The input for sequencing was cultured CD8+ T cells from PBMCs, taken from culture after CMV antigen stimulation. The receptor was derived from a human donor in good health (CMV status not recorded). Some clones in this sample may be carry-over from other donors' samples. J is TRBJ1-5 and V is TRBV28; possible D gene TRBD1, 6 bases. CDR3 in amino acids: CASSAMVEAQGQPQHF. The CDR3 DNA reads TGTGCCAGCAGCGCCATGGTAGAGGCACAGGGTCAGCCCCAGCATTTT.